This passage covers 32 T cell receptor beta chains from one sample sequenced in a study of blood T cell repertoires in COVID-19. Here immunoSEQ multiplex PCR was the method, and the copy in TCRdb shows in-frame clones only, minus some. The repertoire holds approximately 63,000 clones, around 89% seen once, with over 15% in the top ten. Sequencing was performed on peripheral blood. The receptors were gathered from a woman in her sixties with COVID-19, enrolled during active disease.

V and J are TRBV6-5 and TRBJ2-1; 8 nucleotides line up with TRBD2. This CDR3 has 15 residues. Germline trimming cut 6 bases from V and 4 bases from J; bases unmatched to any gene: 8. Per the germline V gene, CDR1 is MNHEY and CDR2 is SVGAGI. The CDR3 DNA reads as TGTGCCAGCAGGTTAGCGGGAAACGAGTACAATGAGCAGTTCTTC. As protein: CASRLAGNEYNEQFF.

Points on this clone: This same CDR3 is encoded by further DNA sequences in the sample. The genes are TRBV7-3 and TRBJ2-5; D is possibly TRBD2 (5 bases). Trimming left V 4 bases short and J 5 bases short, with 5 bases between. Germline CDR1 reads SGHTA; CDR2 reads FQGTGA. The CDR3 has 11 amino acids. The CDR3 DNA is TGTGCCAGCAGCTCGGGGGAGACCCAGTACTTC. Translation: CASSSGETQYF.

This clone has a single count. The CDR3 sequence: CASSLALQGSSYNSPLHF. The CDR3 DNA reads as TGTGCCAGCAGCTTGGCCCTACAGGGAAGCTCCTATAATTCACCCCTCCACTTT. The rearrangement links TRBV7-8 to TRBJ1-6, with D perhaps TRBD1 (6 bases). The CDR3 loop spans 18 amino acids. Looked up from germline, CDR1 is SGHVS and CDR2 is FQNEAQ. Trimming shortened V by 3 bases and J by 0 bases, and 15 bases separated the two germline ends.

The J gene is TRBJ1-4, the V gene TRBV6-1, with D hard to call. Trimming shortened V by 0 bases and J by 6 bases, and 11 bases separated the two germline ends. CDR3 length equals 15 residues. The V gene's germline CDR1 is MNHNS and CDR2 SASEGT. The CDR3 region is CASSEARRHYEKLFF. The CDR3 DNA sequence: TGTGCCAGCAGTGAAGCGCGTCGACACTATGAAAAACTGTTTTTT.

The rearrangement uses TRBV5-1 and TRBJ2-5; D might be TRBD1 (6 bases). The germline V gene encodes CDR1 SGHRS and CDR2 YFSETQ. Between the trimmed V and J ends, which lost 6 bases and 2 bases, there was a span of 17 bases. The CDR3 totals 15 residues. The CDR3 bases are TGCGCCAGCACACTCACACTAACAGGGCAAGAGACCCAGTACTTC. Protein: CASTLTLTGQETQYF.

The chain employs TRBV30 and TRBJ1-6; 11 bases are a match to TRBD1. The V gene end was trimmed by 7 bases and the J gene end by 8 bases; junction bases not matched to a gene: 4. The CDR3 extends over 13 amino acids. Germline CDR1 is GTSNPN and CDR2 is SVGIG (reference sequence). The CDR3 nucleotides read TGTGCCTCGGGACAGGGGGTCGATTCACCCCTCCACTTT. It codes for CASGQGVDSPLHF.

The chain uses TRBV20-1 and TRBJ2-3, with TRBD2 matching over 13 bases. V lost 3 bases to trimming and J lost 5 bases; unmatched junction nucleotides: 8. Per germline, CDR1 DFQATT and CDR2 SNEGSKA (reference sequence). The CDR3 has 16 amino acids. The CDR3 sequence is CSASKTSGGLVDTQYF. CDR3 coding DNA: TGCAGTGCTAGTAAGACTAGCGGGGGGCTTGTAGATACGCAGTATTTT.

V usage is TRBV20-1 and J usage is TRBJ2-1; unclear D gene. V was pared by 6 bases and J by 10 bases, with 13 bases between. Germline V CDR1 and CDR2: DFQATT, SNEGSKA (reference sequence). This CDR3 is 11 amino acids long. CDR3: CSAPLGAEQFF. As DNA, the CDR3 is TGCAGTGCCCCCCTCGGAGCGGAGCAGTTCTTC.

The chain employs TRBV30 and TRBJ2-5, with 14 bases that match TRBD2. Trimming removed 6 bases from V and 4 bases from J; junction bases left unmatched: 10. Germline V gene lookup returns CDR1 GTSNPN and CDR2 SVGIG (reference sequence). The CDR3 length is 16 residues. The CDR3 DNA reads TGTGCCTGTAAGCCGGGACTAGCGGGAGTTCGAGAGACCCAGTACTTC. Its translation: CACKPGLAGVRETQYF.

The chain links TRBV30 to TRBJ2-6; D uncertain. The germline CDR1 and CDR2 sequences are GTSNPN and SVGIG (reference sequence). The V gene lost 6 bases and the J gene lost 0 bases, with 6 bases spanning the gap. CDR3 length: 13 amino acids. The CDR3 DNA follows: TGTGCCTGCCGTGTCTCTGGGGCCAACGTCCTGACTTTC. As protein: CACRVSGANVLTF.

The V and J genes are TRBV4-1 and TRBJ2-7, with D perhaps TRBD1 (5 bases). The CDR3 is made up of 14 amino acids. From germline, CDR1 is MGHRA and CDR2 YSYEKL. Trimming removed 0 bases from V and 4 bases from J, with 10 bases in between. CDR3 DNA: TGCGCCAGCAGCCAAGATCAGACAGTTTACGAGCAGTACTTC. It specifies CASSQDQTVYEQYF.

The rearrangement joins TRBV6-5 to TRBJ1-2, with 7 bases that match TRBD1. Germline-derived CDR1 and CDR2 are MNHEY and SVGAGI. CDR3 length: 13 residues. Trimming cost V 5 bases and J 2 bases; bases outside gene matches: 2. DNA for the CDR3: TGTGCCAGCAGTCAACAGGGGAACTATGGCTACACCTTC. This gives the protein CASSQQGNYGYTF.

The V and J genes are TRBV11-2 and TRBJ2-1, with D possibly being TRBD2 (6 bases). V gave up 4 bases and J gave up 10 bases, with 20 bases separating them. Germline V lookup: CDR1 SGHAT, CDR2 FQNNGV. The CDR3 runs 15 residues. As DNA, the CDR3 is TGTGCCAGCAGCTCAGCGGGTGGTAGGGAGACCGAGCAGTTCTTC. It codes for CASSSAGGRETEQFF.

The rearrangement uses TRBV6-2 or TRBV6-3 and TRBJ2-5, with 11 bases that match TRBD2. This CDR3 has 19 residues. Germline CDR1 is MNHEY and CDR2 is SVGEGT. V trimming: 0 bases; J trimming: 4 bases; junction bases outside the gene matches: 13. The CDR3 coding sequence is TGTGCCAGCAGTTACTCGAGTAGCGGGAGGGCGAAGCCGGCAGAGACCCAGTACTTC. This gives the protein CASSYSSSGRAKPAETQYF.

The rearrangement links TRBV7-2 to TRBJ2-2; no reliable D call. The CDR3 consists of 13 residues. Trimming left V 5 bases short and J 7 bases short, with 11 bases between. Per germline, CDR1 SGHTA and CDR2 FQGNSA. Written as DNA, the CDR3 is TGTGCCAGCAGCCCCGACACTTACGGGGAGCTGTTTTTT. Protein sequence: CASSPDTYGELFF.

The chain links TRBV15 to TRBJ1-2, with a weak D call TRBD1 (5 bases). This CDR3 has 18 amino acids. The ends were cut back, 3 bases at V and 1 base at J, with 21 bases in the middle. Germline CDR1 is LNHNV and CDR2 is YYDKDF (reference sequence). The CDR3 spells CATSSLTNGGALNYGYTF. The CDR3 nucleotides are TGTGCCACCAGCAGCCTGACAAATGGAGGGGCCCTTAACTATGGCTACACCTTC.

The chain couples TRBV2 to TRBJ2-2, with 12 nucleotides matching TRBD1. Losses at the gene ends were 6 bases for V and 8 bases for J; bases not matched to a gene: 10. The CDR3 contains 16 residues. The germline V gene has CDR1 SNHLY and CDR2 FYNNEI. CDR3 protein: CASRYRDRGLSGELFF. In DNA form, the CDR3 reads TGTGCCAGCAGATACCGGGACAGGGGGCTTTCGGGGGAGCTGTTTTTT.

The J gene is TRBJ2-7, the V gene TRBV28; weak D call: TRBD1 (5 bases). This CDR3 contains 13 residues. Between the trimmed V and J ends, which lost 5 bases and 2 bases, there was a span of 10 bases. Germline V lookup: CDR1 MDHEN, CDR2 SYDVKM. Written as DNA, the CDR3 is TGTGCCAGCAGTGAAACAGGTACCTACGAGCAGTACTTC. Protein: CASSETGTYEQYF.

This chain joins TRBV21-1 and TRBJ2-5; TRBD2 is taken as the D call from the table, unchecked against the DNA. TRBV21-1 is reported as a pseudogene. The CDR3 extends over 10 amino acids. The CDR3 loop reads CASSNKTQYF. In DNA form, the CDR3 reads TGTGCCAGCAGCAATAAGACCCAGTACTTC.

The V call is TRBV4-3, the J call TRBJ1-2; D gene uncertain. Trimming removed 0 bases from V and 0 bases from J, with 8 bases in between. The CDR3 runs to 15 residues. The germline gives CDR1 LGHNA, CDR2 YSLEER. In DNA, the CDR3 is TGCGCCAGCAGCCAAGAGTTGGCTTCTAACTATGGCTACACCTTC. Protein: CASSQELASNYGYTF.

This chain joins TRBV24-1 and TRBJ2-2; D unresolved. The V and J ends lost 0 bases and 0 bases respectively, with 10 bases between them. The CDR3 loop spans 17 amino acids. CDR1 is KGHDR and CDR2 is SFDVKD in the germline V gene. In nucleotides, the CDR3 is TGTGCCACCAGTGATTTGATGGCATCGACGAACACCGGGGAGCTGTTTTTT. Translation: CATSDLMASTNTGELFF.

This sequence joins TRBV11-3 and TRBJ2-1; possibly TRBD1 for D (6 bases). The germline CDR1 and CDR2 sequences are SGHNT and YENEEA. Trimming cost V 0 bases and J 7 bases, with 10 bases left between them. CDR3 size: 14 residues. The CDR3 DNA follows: TGTGCCAGCAGCTTAGAGGGGGCGGAAAATGAGCAGTTCTTC. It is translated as CASSLEGAENEQFF.

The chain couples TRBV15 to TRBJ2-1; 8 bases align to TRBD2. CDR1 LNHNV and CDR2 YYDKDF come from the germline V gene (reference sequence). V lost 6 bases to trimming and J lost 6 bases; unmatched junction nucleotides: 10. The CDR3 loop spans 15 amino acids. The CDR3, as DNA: TGTGCCACCAGTACGACTGAGCGGGAGATCAATGAGCAGTTCTTC. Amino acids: CATSTTEREINEQFF. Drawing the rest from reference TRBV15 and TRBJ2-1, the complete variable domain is DAMVIQNPRYQVTQFGKPVTLSCSQTLNHNVMYWYQQKSSQAPKLLFHYYDKDFNNEADTPDNFQSRRPNTSFCFLDIRSPGLGDTAMYLCATSTTEREINEQFFGPGTRLTVL.

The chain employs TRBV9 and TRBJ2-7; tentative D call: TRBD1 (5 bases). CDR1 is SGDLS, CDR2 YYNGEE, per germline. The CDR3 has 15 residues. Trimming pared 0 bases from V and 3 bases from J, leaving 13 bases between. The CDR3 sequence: CASSVESGFFYEQYF. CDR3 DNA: TGTGCCAGCAGCGTAGAGTCAGGGTTCTTCTACGAGCAGTACTTC.

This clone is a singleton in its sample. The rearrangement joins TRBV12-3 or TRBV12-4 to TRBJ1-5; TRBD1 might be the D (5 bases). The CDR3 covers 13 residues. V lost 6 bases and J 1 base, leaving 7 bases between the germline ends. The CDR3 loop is CASRRTSNQPQHF. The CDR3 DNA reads TGTGCCAGCAGAAGGACAAGCAATCAGCCCCAGCATTTT.

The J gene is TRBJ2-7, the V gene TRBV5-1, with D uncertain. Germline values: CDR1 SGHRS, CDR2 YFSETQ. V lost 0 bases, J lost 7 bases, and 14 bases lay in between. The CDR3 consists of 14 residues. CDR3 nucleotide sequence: TGCGCCAGCAGCTTGGAGCGCGGTGGTAGGGAGCAGTACTTC. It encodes CASSLERGGREQYF.

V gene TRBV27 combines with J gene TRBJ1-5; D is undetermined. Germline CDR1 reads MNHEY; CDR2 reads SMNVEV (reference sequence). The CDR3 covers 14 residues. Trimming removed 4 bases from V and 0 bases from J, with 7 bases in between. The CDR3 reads CASSSHNSNQPQHF. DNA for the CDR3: TGTGCCAGCAGTTCACATAATAGCAATCAGCCCCAGCATTTT.

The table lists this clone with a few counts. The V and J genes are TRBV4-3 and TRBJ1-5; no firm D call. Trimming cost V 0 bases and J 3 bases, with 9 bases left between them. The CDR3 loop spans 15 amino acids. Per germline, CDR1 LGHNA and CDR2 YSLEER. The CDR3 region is CASSQDLGLNQPQHF. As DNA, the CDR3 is TGCGCCAGCAGCCAAGATCTCGGTCTCAATCAGCCCCAGCATTTT.

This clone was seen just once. This chain's CDR3 is CASSTRQGAREKLFF. For the CDR3, the DNA is TGTGCCAGCAGCACCCGACAGGGGGCAAGGGAAAAACTGTTTTTT. The V gene is TRBV28, the J gene TRBJ1-4, with TRBD1 identical over 10 bases. The CDR3 covers 15 residues. The germline gives CDR1 MDHEN, CDR2 SYDVKM. V lost 6 bases and J lost 8; bases outside the gene matches: 9.

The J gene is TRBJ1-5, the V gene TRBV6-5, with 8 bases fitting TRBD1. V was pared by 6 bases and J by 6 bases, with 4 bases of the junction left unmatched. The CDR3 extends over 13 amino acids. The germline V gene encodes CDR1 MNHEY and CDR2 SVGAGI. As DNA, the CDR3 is TGTGCCAGCAGAGGACAGGGTAGTCAGCCCCAGCATTTT. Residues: CASRGQGSQPQHF.

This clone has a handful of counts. In DNA, the CDR3 is TGTGCCAGACCCCGCCGGGACTCCCTGAAAGGGCAGTACTTC. Translated, it gives CARPRRDSLKGQYF. The chain couples TRBV27 to TRBJ2-7, with a weak D call TRBD2 (6 bases). This CDR3 comprises 14 residues. Germline V gene sequence: CDR1 MNHEY, CDR2 SMNVEV (reference sequence). V lost 9 bases, J lost 9 bases, and 24 bases lay in between.

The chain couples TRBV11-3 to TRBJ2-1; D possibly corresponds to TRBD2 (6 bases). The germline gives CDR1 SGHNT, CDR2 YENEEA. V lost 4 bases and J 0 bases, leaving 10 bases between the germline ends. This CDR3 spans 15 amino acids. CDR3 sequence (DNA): TGTGCCAGCAGCTCAGGAGGGAGCTCCTACAATGAGCAGTTCTTC. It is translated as CASSSGGSSYNEQFF. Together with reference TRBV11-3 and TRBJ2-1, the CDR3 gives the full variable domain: EAGVVQSPRYKIIEKKQPVAFWCNPISGHNTLYWYLQNLGQGPELLIRYENEEAVDDSQLPKDRFSAERLKGVDSTLKIQPAELGDSAVYLCASSSGGSSYNEQFFGPGTRLTVL.